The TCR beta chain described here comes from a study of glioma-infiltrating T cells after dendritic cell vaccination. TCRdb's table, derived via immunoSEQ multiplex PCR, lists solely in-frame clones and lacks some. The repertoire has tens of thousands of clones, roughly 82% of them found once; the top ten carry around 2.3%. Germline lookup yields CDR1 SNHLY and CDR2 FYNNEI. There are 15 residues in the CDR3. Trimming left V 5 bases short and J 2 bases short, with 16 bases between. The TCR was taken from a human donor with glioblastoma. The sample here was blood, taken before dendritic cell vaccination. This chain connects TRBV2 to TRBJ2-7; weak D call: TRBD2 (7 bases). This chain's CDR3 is CASSRRRGDTYEQYF. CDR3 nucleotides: TGTGCCAGCAGTCGCCGCCGGGGGGACACCTACGAGCAGTACTTC.